A single sample is the source of the 9 T cell receptor beta chains below, sequenced in a study of shared clonotypes between healthy human individuals. Assay: immunoSEQ multiplex PCR; the TCRdb copy retains only in-frame clones and omits some. The data contain approximately 2.1 million clones, roughly 93% of them singletons. Sequencing input: naive CD4+ T cells from PBMCs. As to subset: CD45RA+ positively selected. These receptors were taken from a man aged 18 to 29 in good health. Some clones in this sample may be carry-over from other donors' samples.

This chain connects TRBV2 to TRBJ1-2; no clear D. CDR3 length: 15 amino acids. The V gene's germline CDR1 is SNHLY and CDR2 FYNNEI. The CDR3 reads CASGSRTRLNYGYTF. The CDR3 coding sequence is TGTGCTTCAGGTTCCAGGACGCGCCTTAACTATGGCTACACCTTC.

The V call is TRBV11-2, the J call TRBJ1-2, with D possibly TRBD1 on 5 matching bases. This CDR3 is 18 amino acids long. The germline gives CDR1 SGHAT, CDR2 FQNNGV. The germline V and J ends were trimmed by 2 bases and 4 bases, with 23 bases remaining between them. CDR3 in amino acids: CASSLSGTGAPLSYGYTF. CDR3 DNA sequence: TGTGCCAGCAGCTTATCTGGGACTGGGGCCCCCCTGAGCTATGGCTACACCTTC.

The chain employs TRBV28 and TRBJ2-5; 8 nucleotides match TRBD1. This CDR3 has 15 residues. CDR1 is MDHEN, CDR2 SYDVKM, per germline. Trimming removed 1 base from V and 4 bases from J; junction bases left unmatched: 5. The CDR3 reads CASSLSSGGGETQYF. The CDR3 bases are TGTGCCAGCAGTTTATCATCAGGGGGCGGAGAGACCCAGTACTTC.

The chain has TRBV14 and TRBJ1-5; 7 bases map to TRBD1. Looked up from germline, CDR1 is SGHDN and CDR2 is FVKESK. The ends lost 4 bases at V and 4 bases at J; junction bases unmatched: 10. The CDR3 loop spans 16 amino acids. In nucleotides, the CDR3 is TGTGCCAGCAGCCCCCCGGCAGGGGGAATAAATCAGCCCCAGCATTTT. Amino acid sequence: CASSPPAGGINQPQHF. Combining the CDR3 with reference TRBV14 and TRBJ1-5 gives the whole variable domain EAGVTQFPSHSVIEKGQTVTLRCDPISGHDNLYWYRRVMGKEIKFLLHFVKESKQDESGMPNNRFLAERTGGTYSTLKVQPAELEDSGVYFCASSPPAGGINQPQHFGDGTRLSIL.

The J gene is TRBJ2-7, the V gene TRBV6-1; a weak D match, TRBD1 (5 bases). This CDR3 comprises 15 residues. CDR1 and CDR2 (germline): MNHNS, SASEGT. V was clipped by 5 bases and J by 3 bases, with 17 bases between them. The CDR3 DNA reads TGTGCCAGCAGTCCCCGGGCAGGGTCCGTCTACGAGCAGTACTTC. Encoded protein: CASSPRAGSVYEQYF.

This clone was counted a single time. The chain combines TRBV7-6 with TRBJ2-5; D may be TRBD1 or TRBD2 (5 bases each). Trimming shortened V by 4 bases and J by 4 bases, and 13 bases separated the two germline ends. The CDR3 runs 14 residues. Looked up from germline, CDR1 is SGHVS and CDR2 is FNYEAQ. The CDR3 here is CASSYSGTLETQYF. CDR3 DNA sequence: TGTGCCAGCAGCTACTCCGGGACCTTAGAGACCCAGTACTTC. Combining the CDR3 with reference TRBV7-6 and TRBJ2-5 gives the whole variable domain GAGVSQSPRYKVTKRGQDVALRCDPISGHVSLYWYRQALGQGPEFLTYFNYEAQQDKSGLPNDRFSAERPEGSISTLTIQRTEQRDSAMYRCASSYSGTLETQYFGPGTRLLVL.

This chain joins TRBV19 and TRBJ1-2, with D possibly being TRBD1 (5 bases). The germline gives CDR1 LNHDA, CDR2 SQIVND (reference sequence). There are 15 residues in the CDR3. Trimming removed 6 bases at V and 7 bases at J, with 21 bases between. CDR3 region: CASSSTLDGGIGYTF. The CDR3 DNA sequence: TGTGCCAGTAGCTCAACCCTGGACGGGGGGATTGGCTACACCTTC.

CDR3 amino acids: CASGPGLAIHEQYF. CDR3 coding DNA: TGTGCCAGCGGTCCGGGACTAGCCATCCACGAGCAGTACTTC. The chain uses TRBV27 and TRBJ2-7; 9 positions agree with TRBD2. From germline, CDR1 is MNHEY and CDR2 SMNVEV (reference sequence). CDR3 length: 14 amino acids. V gave up 8 bases and J gave up 5 bases; unmatched junction bases: 10.

The genes are TRBV7-9 and TRBJ2-1, with 8 bases lining up with TRBD1. CDR1 SEHNR and CDR2 FQNEAQ come from the germline V gene (reference sequence). The V segment lost 5 bases and the J segment 8 bases; nucleotides outside the gene matches: 5. The CDR3 loop spans 13 amino acids. CDR3 DNA: TGTGCCAGCAGCCGACAGGGGTGGGATGAGCAGTTCTTC. Translated, it gives CASSRQGWDEQFF.